This T cell receptor (beta chain) is drawn from a study of shared clonotypes between healthy human individuals. Study information: CD8 memory received one plate per donor, CD8 naive two, CD4 memory three and CD4 naive three. General study points: Incomplete sequencing of sorted subsets was indicated by rarefaction despite large depth. It was observed that about 5% of naive CD4 clonotypes were shared across a few donors. Generally, naive subsets came out with larger estimated richness than memory subsets.

CDR1 GTSNPN and CDR2 SVGIG come from the germline V gene (reference sequence). The CDR3 length is 12 residues. Produced via immunoSEQ multiplex PCR; TCRdb's table is partial and in-frame only. Of about 2 million clones listed, approximately 94% are singletons. About this clone itself: Its antigen is not known.

Cells designated naive CD8 were CD45RO-negative and were positively selected for CCR7, with terminally differentiated effector memory CD45RA+ cells excluded. This sequence originates from a man in his late teens or twenties in good health. The sequenced material came from naive CD8+ T cells sorted from blood. The genes are TRBV30 and TRBJ2-7; D unresolved. The CDR3 region has the DNA TGTGCGTACCAGGAAAGCTCCTACGAGCAGTACTTC. Translating it yields CAYQESSYEQYF.